Each of the 31 T cell receptor beta chains below was sequenced from the same sample in a study of beta chain features in type 1 diabetes. Study-wide findings and caveats: Researchers report that Type 1 diabetes patients had moderately but significantly shorter TCRB CDR3s across all four CD4+ subsets.

The antigens these receptors bind are not known. Sequencing targeted expressed TCRB transcripts, as all isolated RNA had been reverse transcribed. Measured with immunoSEQ multiplex PCR; TCRdb has only the in-frame clones, and not every one. The profile shows 120,000 or so clones, around 16% of them singletons. Sequencing used central memory CD4+ T cells from blood. The receptors originated from a man between 18 and 35 years old with type 1 diabetes.

The J gene is TRBJ2-7, the V gene TRBV30, with a possible D match to TRBD1 (6 bases). The germline gives CDR1 GTSNPN, CDR2 SVGIG (reference sequence). V was clipped by 3 bases and J by 3 bases, with 18 bases between them. The CDR3 is made up of 15 amino acids. CDR3 in DNA: TGTGCCTGGAGGGGGCAGGGGCGCGGATTCTACGAGCAGTACTTC. Its protein is CAWRGQGRGFYEQYF.

This clone has just a few counts. V and J are TRBV4-3 and TRBJ2-1; TRBD2 might be the D (6 bases). Trimming took off 9 bases at V and 4 bases at J, with 16 bases between the two ends. CDR1 LGHNA and CDR2 YSLEER come from the germline V gene. The CDR3 is made up of 14 amino acids. CDR3 sequence reads: CASSRREGYNEQFF. CDR3 DNA: TGCGCCAGTTCCAGGCGGGAAGGATACAATGAGCAGTTCTTC.

V is TRBV7-9 and J is TRBJ2-1, with D tentatively TRBD2 (5 bases). With 6 bases removed from V and 0 bases from J, the gap between germline ends came to 12 bases. The CDR3 runs 15 residues. Germline V gene data show CDR1 as SEHNR and CDR2 as FQNEAQ (reference sequence). CDR3 sequence (DNA): TGTGCCAGCAGGGAGGACGGGATCTCCTACAATGAGCAGTTCTTC. Translated, it gives CASREDGISYNEQFF. Full variable domain (rest looked up from reference TRBV7-9 and TRBJ2-1): DTGVSQNPRHKITKRGQNVTFRCDPISEHNRLYWYRQTLGQGPEFLTYFQNEAQLEKSRLLSDRFSAERPKGSFSTLEIQRTEQGDSAMYLCASREDGISYNEQFFGPGTRLTVL.

This sequence joins TRBV20-1 and TRBJ1-4; D is uncertain. V was trimmed by 6 bases and J by 8 bases, leaving 10 bases between them. Germline V gene data show CDR1 as DFQATT and CDR2 as SNEGSKA (reference sequence). There are 11 residues in the CDR3. The CDR3, as DNA: TGCAGTGCCGCGCCTGGGGAAAAACTGTTTTTT. This encodes CSAAPGEKLFF.

The chain combines TRBV6-1 with TRBJ2-7; D is possibly TRBD1 (6 bases). Trimming cost V 5 bases and J 0 bases, with 11 bases left between them. Per the germline V gene, CDR1 is MNHNS and CDR2 is SASEGT. The CDR3 has 14 residues. The CDR3 spells CASSPGHSSYEQYF. Here the CDR3 DNA reads TGTGCCAGCAGTCCGGGACATAGCTCCTACGAGCAGTACTTC.

This clone was counted once. The rearrangement links TRBV9 to TRBJ2-7; 9 nucleotides agree with TRBD2. Unmatched junction bases numbered 10, after V lost 0 bases and J lost 9 bases. The germline V gene encodes CDR1 SGDLS and CDR2 YYNGEE. The CDR3 runs 15 residues. CDR3 protein: CASSVASGVPVRQYF. DNA for the CDR3: TGTGCCAGCAGCGTAGCTAGCGGGGTTCCTGTTCGGCAGTACTTC.

This rearrangement joins TRBV30 to TRBJ2-3; TRBD2 matches at 9 bases. The CDR3 extends over 16 amino acids. V lost 0 bases, J lost 4 bases, and 8 bases stayed unmatched. Per the germline V gene, CDR1 is GTSNPN and CDR2 is SVGIG (reference sequence). The CDR3 DNA sequence: TGTGCCTGGAGTGTAGGTATTAGCGGGGGACCAGATACGCAGTATTTT. Residues: CAWSVGISGGPDTQYF.

The chain has TRBV20-1 and TRBJ2-5; possible D gene TRBD2, 6 bases. The ends were cut back, 3 bases at V and 4 bases at J, with 6 bases in the middle. The CDR3 extends over 11 amino acids. Germline V gives CDR1 DFQATT, CDR2 SNEGSKA (reference sequence). The CDR3 region has the DNA TGCAGTGCTAGGGGAGGAGAGACCCAGTACTTC. Protein product: CSARGGETQYF.

This clone was observed a handful of times. V is TRBV9 and J is TRBJ2-3; TRBD2 is a possible D gene (6 bases). The ends were cut back, 2 bases at V and 1 base at J, with 14 bases in the middle. This CDR3 region has 16 residues. The germline V gene has CDR1 SGDLS and CDR2 YYNGEE. The CDR3 loop is CASSVTLPGGTDTQYF. CDR3 sequence (DNA): TGTGCCAGCAGCGTCACACTGCCGGGGGGCACAGATACGCAGTATTTT. Full variable domain (remainder filled in from reference TRBV9 and TRBJ2-3): DSGVTQTPKHLITATGQRVTLRCSPRSGDLSVYWYQQSLDQGLQFLIQYYNGEERAKGNILERFSAQQFPDLHSELNLSSLELGDSALYFCASSVTLPGGTDTQYFGPGTRLTVL.

V is TRBV9 and J is TRBJ2-2; D uncertain. The CDR3 extends over 12 amino acids. Germline lookup yields CDR1 SGDLS and CDR2 YYNGEE. V lost 4 bases to trimming and J lost 4 bases, with 5 bases between them. The CDR3, as DNA: TGTGCCAGCAGCCTTTTCACCGGGGAGCTGTTTTTT. Translating gives CASSLFTGELFF.

This clone was seen a few times. The CDR3 nucleotides read TGCGCCAGCTCATCCCGTGGGGCAGCCCTTACCCGAGAGCTGTTTTTT. Protein product: CASSSRGAALTRELFF. The chain uses TRBV5-1 and TRBJ2-2; D perhaps matches TRBD1 (5 bases). Germline V gene lookup returns CDR1 SGHRS and CDR2 YFSETQ. The CDR3 consists of 16 residues. Trimming shortened V by 7 bases and J by 11 bases, and 27 bases separated the two germline ends. The full variable domain, in which reference TRBV5-1 and TRBJ2-2 provide the parts outside the CDR3, is KAGVTQTPRYLIKTRGQQVTLSCSPISGHRSVSWYQQTPGQGLQFLFEYFSETQRNKGNFPGRFSGRQFSNSRSEMNVSTLELGDSALYLCASSSRGAALTRELFFGEGSRLTVL.

V usage is TRBV7-9 and J usage is TRBJ1-1, with D perhaps TRBD1 (5 bases). Trimming took 3 bases from V and 7 from J, leaving 9 bases between them. CDR1 is SEHNR and CDR2 is FQNEAQ in the germline V gene (reference sequence). The CDR3 loop spans 12 amino acids. The CDR3 spells CASSFSQGEAFF. In nucleotides, the CDR3 is TGTGCCAGCAGCTTCAGCCAGGGTGAAGCTTTCTTT.

The chain carries TRBV10-3 and TRBJ1-2; D is ambiguous. CDR3 length: 13 amino acids. Germline assignment: CDR1 ENHRY and CDR2 SYGVKD. V was clipped by 6 bases and J by 2 bases, with 10 bases between them. For the CDR3, the DNA is TGTGCCATCAGGGAGGACGGGAACTATGGCTACACCTTC. Residues: CAIREDGNYGYTF.

The chain recombines TRBV5-6 with TRBJ2-5; 8 bases align to TRBD2. The CDR3 is 15 amino acids. V gave up 0 bases and J gave up 7 bases; unmatched junction bases: 8. The germline gives CDR1 SGHDT, CDR2 YYEEEE. CDR3 sequence reads: CASSLGGRPYGTQYF. CDR3 bases: TGTGCCAGCAGCTTGGGCGGGAGGCCGTATGGGACCCAGTACTTC. Full variable domain (remainder filled in from reference TRBV5-6 and TRBJ2-5): DAGVTQSPTHLIKTRGQQVTLRCSPKSGHDTVSWYQQALGQGPQFIFQYYEEEERQRGNFPDRFSGHQFPNYSSELNVNALLLGDSALYLCASSLGGRPYGTQYFGPGTRLLVL.

Comment on this clone: This may stem from a read error, because a much larger clone lies one nucleotide away. V is TRBV7-9 and J is TRBJ2-3; D unresolved. Per the germline V gene, CDR1 is SEHNR and CDR2 is FQNEAQ (reference sequence). V lost 3 bases and J lost 0, with 1 base in between. This CDR3 contains 12 residues. DNA of the CDR3: TGTGCCAGCAGCTTTAGCACAGATACGCAGTATTTT. This translates into CASSFSTDTQYF.

The chain has TRBV4-1 and TRBJ2-2; no clear D. V lost 0 bases, J lost 0 bases, and 2 bases lay in between. The CDR3 loop spans 14 amino acids. Germline V CDR1 and CDR2: MGHRA, YSYEKL. CDR3 bases: TGCGCCAGCAGCCAAGAGGCGAACACCGGGGAGCTGTTTTTT. It yields the protein CASSQEANTGELFF.

This rearrangement joins TRBV5-1 to TRBJ2-7; D possibly matches TRBD1 or TRBD2 (6 bases each). The CDR3 consists of 15 residues. Germline V gene lookup returns CDR1 SGHRS and CDR2 YFSETQ. The V end lost 3 bases, the J end lost 3 bases, and 16 bases lay between the germline ends. CDR3 DNA sequence: TGCGCCAGCAGCTCTAACATCGGAGGGGGCTACGAGCAGTACTTC. It is translated as CASSSNIGGGYEQYF.

V is TRBV28 and J is TRBJ1-2; no clear D. V dropped 10 bases and J dropped 1 base, with 13 bases sitting between them. The CDR3 is 13 amino acids. Per germline, CDR1 MDHEN and CDR2 SYDVKM. CDR3 nucleotides: TGTGCCATCACACCATTCTTTAACTATGGCTACACCTTC. The encoded protein is CAITPFFNYGYTF.

The chain carries TRBV7-9 and TRBJ1-2; no reliable D call. V lost 6 bases to trimming and J lost 7 bases, with 15 bases between them. The CDR3 covers 13 residues. Germline V gene data show CDR1 as SEHNR and CDR2 as FQNEAQ (reference sequence). In nucleotides, the CDR3 is TGTGCCAGCAGTATATCGACCGGGAGTGGCTACACCTTC. This translates into CASSISTGSGYTF.

This clone has more than one count but fewer than ten. The chain is built from TRBV7-9 and TRBJ2-5; a possible D gene is TRBD2 (5 bases). The CDR3 length is 16 residues. Germline values: CDR1 SEHNR, CDR2 FQNEAQ (reference sequence). V was pared by 3 bases and J by 5 bases, with 19 bases between. CDR3 DNA: TGTGCCAGCAGCTTCCCAGTTAACCGGGAAACCGAGACCCAGTACTTC. Translation gives CASSFPVNRETETQYF.

This chain uses TRBV14 with TRBJ2-3, with 8 bases aligning to TRBD2. Looked up from germline, CDR1 is SGHDN and CDR2 is FVKESK. The CDR3 is 14 residues long. After removal of 2 bases from V and 4 bases from J, the junction contained 2 bases not matched to a gene. The CDR3 reads CASSQSGSPDTQYF. For the CDR3, the DNA is TGTGCCAGCAGCCAAAGCGGGAGTCCAGATACGCAGTATTTT.

The gene calls are TRBV4-1 and TRBJ2-2, with D unresolved. V was shortened by 0 bases and J by 7 bases, with 6 bases between the two germline ends. Germline CDR1 reads MGHRA; CDR2 reads YSYEKL. The CDR3 is made up of 13 amino acids. The CDR3 DNA sequence: TGCGCCAGCAGCCAAGATCTAGGCGGGGAGCTGTTTTTT. It specifies CASSQDLGGELFF.

The rearrangement joins TRBV7-9 to TRBJ2-5; possibly TRBD1 for D (6 bases). The germline gives CDR1 SEHNR, CDR2 FQNEAQ (reference sequence). There are 13 residues in the CDR3. The ends were cut back, 5 bases at V and 0 bases at J, with 7 bases in the middle. The CDR3 reads CASSGQNQETQYF. Here the CDR3 DNA reads TGTGCCAGCAGCGGACAGAACCAAGAGACCCAGTACTTC.

This clone came up a few times. This sequence joins TRBV4-1 and TRBJ1-3; D unresolved. Germline CDR1 reads MGHRA; CDR2 reads YSYEKL. CDR3 length: 16 residues. Trimming left V 0 bases short and J 5 bases short, with 14 bases between. CDR3 nucleotide sequence: TGCGCCAGCAGCCAAGACAGATCGAACTTTAGAAACACCATATATTTT. Translating it yields CASSQDRSNFRNTIYF.

This clone showed up just a few times. The V and J genes are TRBV29-1 and TRBJ2-1, with TRBD2 matching over 13 bases. V gave up 6 bases and J gave up 5 bases; unmatched junction bases: 10. There are 16 residues in the CDR3. CDR1 and CDR2 (germline): SQVTM, ANQGSEA. CDR3 nucleotides: TGCAGCGTCTCCCGACTAGCGGGGGGTCCAGACAATGAGCAGTTCTTC. This gives the protein CSVSRLAGGPDNEQFF.

This clone has only a few counts. The same CDR3 is also encoded by other DNA sequences in this sample. The chain combines TRBV30 with TRBJ2-3, with TRBD1 as a possible D gene (7 bases). Germline V gene sequence: CDR1 GTSNPN, CDR2 SVGIG (reference sequence). The CDR3 is made up of 11 amino acids. The ends were cut back, 5 bases at V and 6 bases at J, with 9 bases in the middle. The CDR3 protein is CAWAGGDTQYF. In DNA, the CDR3 is TGTGCCTGGGCAGGGGGGGATACGCAGTATTTT.

This chain connects TRBV28 to TRBJ2-3; unclear D gene. The germline V gene has CDR1 MDHEN and CDR2 SYDVKM. The V end lost 2 bases, the J end lost 0 bases, and 3 bases lay between the germline ends. The CDR3 length is 13 residues. CDR3 sequence: CASSLLSTDTQYF. Written as DNA, the CDR3 is TGTGCCAGCAGTTTACTCAGCACAGATACGCAGTATTTT. Combining the CDR3 with reference TRBV28 and TRBJ2-3 gives the whole variable domain DVKVTQSSRYLVKRTGEKVFLECVQDMDHENMFWYRQDPGLGLRLIYFSYDVKMKEKGDIPEGYSVSREKKERFSLILESASTNQTSMYLCASSLLSTDTQYFGPGTRLTVL.

The sample holds many counts of this clone. This chain uses TRBV5-1 with TRBJ2-3; D might be TRBD2 (5 bases). The CDR3 has 14 amino acids. The V and J ends lost 4 bases and 1 base respectively, with 10 bases between them. Germline CDR1 is SGHRS and CDR2 is YFSETQ. The CDR3 is CASSPGSRTDTQYF. In nucleotides, the CDR3 is TGCGCCAGCAGCCCGGGGTCGCGCACAGATACGCAGTATTTT.

The rearrangement uses TRBV7-9 and TRBJ1-2; 9 bases are shared with TRBD1. Germline CDR1 reads SEHNR; CDR2 reads FQNEAQ (reference sequence). The junction had 4 bases not matched to a gene; V was cut back by 4 bases and J by 4 bases. The CDR3 is 14 amino acids. CDR3 nucleotide sequence: TGTGCCAGCAGCTCCTCGACAGGGGGCTATGGCTACACCTTC. It encodes CASSSSTGGYGYTF.

The chain employs TRBV6-5 and TRBJ1-4; D is unresolved. There are 12 residues in the CDR3. With 6 bases removed from V and 4 bases from J, the gap between germline ends came to 6 bases. From germline, CDR1 is MNHEY and CDR2 SVGAGI. The DNA of the CDR3 is TGTGCCAGCAGCCGGGGTAATGAAAAACTGTTTTTT. Translated: CASSRGNEKLFF.

This chain uses TRBV4-1 with TRBJ2-1; 7 bases map to TRBD1. The germline CDR1 and CDR2 sequences are MGHRA and YSYEKL. The length of the CDR3 is 18 residues. Germline trimming cut 5 bases from V and 0 bases from J; bases unmatched to any gene: 13. The CDR3 DNA is TGCGCCAGCAGCGGGACCGGACAGGATTTTAGCTCCTACAATGAGCAGTTCTTC. Translation: CASSGTGQDFSSYNEQFF.